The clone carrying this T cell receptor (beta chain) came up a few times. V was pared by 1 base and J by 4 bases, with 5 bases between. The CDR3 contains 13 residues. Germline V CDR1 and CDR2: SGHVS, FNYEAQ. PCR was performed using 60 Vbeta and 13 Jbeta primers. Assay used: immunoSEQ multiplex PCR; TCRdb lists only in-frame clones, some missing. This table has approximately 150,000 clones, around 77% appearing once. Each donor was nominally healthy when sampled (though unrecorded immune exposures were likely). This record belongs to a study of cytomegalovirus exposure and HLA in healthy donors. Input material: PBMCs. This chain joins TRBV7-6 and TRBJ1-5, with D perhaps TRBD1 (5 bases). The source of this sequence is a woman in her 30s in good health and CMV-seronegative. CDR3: CASSLGQNQPQHF. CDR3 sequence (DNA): TGTGCCAGCAGCTTAGGACAGAATCAGCCCCAGCATTTT. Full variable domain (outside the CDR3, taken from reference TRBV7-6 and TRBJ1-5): GAGVSQSPRYKVTKRGQDVALRCDPISGHVSLYWYRQALGQGPEFLTYFNYEAQQDKSGLPNDRFSAERPEGSISTLTIQRTEQRDSAMYRCASSLGQNQPQHFGDGTRLSIL.